The 22 T cell receptor beta chains listed next were all sequenced from one sample in a study of cytomegalovirus exposure and HLA in healthy donors. The PCR made use of 60 Vbeta and 13 Jbeta primers. Profiled with immunoSEQ multiplex PCR; TCRdb holds only in-frame clones, not every one. Altogether 180,000 or so clones are present, approximately 83% being singletons, with the ten largest covering approximately 9.4%. Sequencing used PBMCs. The receptors shown here come from a man aged 18 to 35 in good health and CMV-seropositive.

The rearrangement links TRBV29-1 to TRBJ1-3; D is unclear. V was shortened by 7 bases and J by 0 bases, with 13 bases between the two germline ends. From germline, CDR1 is SQVTM and CDR2 ANQGSEA. This CDR3 region has 14 residues. CDR3 region: CSARDTDSGNTIYF. The CDR3 region has the DNA TGCAGCGCCCGAGACACAGACTCTGGAAACACCATATATTTT. The variable domain in full, with the rest retrieved from reference TRBV29-1 and TRBJ1-3, is SAVISQKPSRDICQRGTSLTIQCQVDSQVTMMFWYRQQPGQSLTLIATANQGSEATYESGFVIDKFPISRPNLTFSTLTVSNMSPEDSSIYLCSARDTDSGNTIYFGEGSWLTVV.

The chain is built from TRBV18 and TRBJ2-2; no clear D. V was trimmed by 0 bases and J by 5 bases, leaving 4 bases between them. Germline CDR1 and CDR2: KGHSH and LQKENI. The CDR3 has 13 residues. The CDR3 is CASSPPLTGELFF. For the CDR3, the DNA is TGTGCCAGCTCACCACCACTAACCGGGGAGCTGTTTTTT.

The chain combines TRBV7-9 with TRBJ2-3, with 8 positions matching TRBD2. Per the germline V gene, CDR1 is SEHNR and CDR2 is FQNEAQ (reference sequence). Trimming took 5 bases from V and 0 from J; bases not matched to a gene: 7. The CDR3 contains 16 residues. CDR3 sequence (DNA): TGTGCCAGCAGCCCGGGACTAGTGACTAGCACAGATACGCAGTATTTT. Protein: CASSPGLVTSTDTQYF.

The chain recombines TRBV9 with TRBJ1-2; 7 bases are a match to TRBD1. V lost 3 bases, J lost 5 bases, and 13 bases stayed unmatched. The CDR3 sequence is 16 residues long. Germline V gene sequence: CDR1 SGDLS, CDR2 YYNGEE. This CDR3 reads CASSGENRGPFYGYTF. The CDR3 DNA reads as TGTGCCAGCAGCGGAGAGAACAGGGGCCCCTTTTATGGCTACACCTTC.

This chain uses TRBV5-5 with TRBJ1-5; tentatively, D is TRBD1 (6 bases). The V gene's germline CDR1 is SGHKS and CDR2 YYEKEE (reference sequence). V lost 4 bases to trimming and J lost 1 base, with 15 bases between them. The CDR3 sequence is 16 residues long. In DNA form, the CDR3 reads TGTGCCAGCAGCCCTAACAGGGAACCAAGCAATCAGCCCCAGCATTTT. This sequence encodes CASSPNREPSNQPQHF.

Only a few counts were recorded for this clone. This chain uses TRBV4-3 with TRBJ2-7; perhaps TRBD1 as D (6 bases). Trimming stripped 3 bases from V and 3 bases from J, with 12 bases between. Germline CDR1 reads LGHNA; CDR2 reads YSLEER. The CDR3 is 14 amino acids. The CDR3 nucleotides read TGCGCCAGCAGCCAGACCGGGACACACTACGAGCAGTACTTC. The encoded protein is CASSQTGTHYEQYF.

The chain employs TRBV7-7 and TRBJ2-7, with TRBD2 matching over 8 bases. CDR3 size: 14 residues. Germline V gene sequence: CDR1 SSHAT, CDR2 FNYEAQ (reference sequence). V lost 5 bases, J lost 6 bases, and 9 bases stayed unmatched. The CDR3, as DNA: TGTGCCAGCAGCCCCATCGGGGGGGCCTTCGAGCAGTACTTC. This translates into CASSPIGGAFEQYF.

This clone was seen a few times. This rearrangement joins TRBV7-9 to TRBJ1-1; D ambiguous. V lost 2 bases, J lost 5 bases, and 6 bases lay in between. This CDR3 has 12 residues. Germline V gene data show CDR1 as SEHNR and CDR2 as FQNEAQ (reference sequence). CDR3: CASSLRWTEAFF. Here the CDR3 DNA reads TGTGCCAGCAGCTTACGGTGGACTGAAGCTTTCTTT.

V usage is TRBV14 and J usage is TRBJ2-1, with unresolved D. The CDR3 runs to 12 residues. Trimming stripped 3 bases from V and 9 bases from J, with 9 bases between. Germline V gene sequence: CDR1 SGHDN, CDR2 FVKESK. The CDR3 DNA reads TGTGCCAGCAGCCAGGAGATAGCTGAGCAGTTCTTC. It is translated as CASSQEIAEQFF.

This clone has a handful of counts. V is TRBV6-1 and J is TRBJ1-5; 7 bases map to TRBD1. Per the germline V gene, CDR1 is MNHNS and CDR2 is SASEGT. J lost 4 bases, V lost 5 bases, and 5 bases had no gene match. CDR3 length equals 14 residues. CDR3 in DNA: TGTGCCAGCAGTTCCCTACAGGGGAATCAGCCCCAGCATTTT. Protein: CASSSLQGNQPQHF.

This chain uses TRBV5-1 with TRBJ2-3, with 13 bases identical to TRBD2. CDR3 length: 16 amino acids. V shed 3 bases and J 2 bases; nucleotides not matched to a gene: 3. The germline V gene has CDR1 SGHRS and CDR2 YFSETQ. The CDR3 here is CASSWGLAGTTDTQYF. In DNA, the CDR3 is TGCGCCAGCAGCTGGGGACTAGCGGGGACCACAGATACGCAGTATTTT.

The rearrangement links TRBV7-8 to TRBJ2-5; TRBD2 is a possible D gene (7 bases). The V gene lost 5 bases and the J gene lost 7 bases, with 20 bases spanning the gap. Per the germline V gene, CDR1 is SGHVS and CDR2 is FQNEAQ. CDR3 length: 15 amino acids. This CDR3 is CASSPSRGAQGTQYF. The CDR3 nucleotides read TGTGCCAGCAGCCCTTCTCGGGGGGCCCAGGGGACCCAGTACTTC.

This chain joins TRBV11-2 and TRBJ2-5, with a possible D match to TRBD1 (6 bases). CDR3 size: 16 residues. Trimming took off 1 base at V and 5 bases at J, with 17 bases between the two ends. Looked up from germline, CDR1 is SGHAT and CDR2 is FQNNGV. The CDR3 DNA follows: TGTGCCAGCAGCTTAGTACCCTTTGGGGGCGGGGAGACCCAGTACTTC. This gives the protein CASSLVPFGGGETQYF.

The rearrangement links TRBV19 to TRBJ1-5; D unclear. The CDR3 length is 14 residues. CDR1 is LNHDA and CDR2 is SQIVND in the germline V gene (reference sequence). V was clipped by 5 bases and J by 7 bases, with 15 bases between them. Here the CDR3 reads CASSAGQTNQPQHF. In nucleotides, the CDR3 is TGTGCCAGTAGTGCGGGCCAAACCAACCAGCCCCAGCATTTT.

V usage is TRBV2 and J usage is TRBJ1-2; TRBD1 is a possible D gene (5 bases). The V gene lost 3 bases and the J gene lost 6 bases, with 14 bases spanning the gap. The CDR3 runs 14 residues. Germline-derived CDR1 and CDR2 are SNHLY and FYNNEI. CDR3 in DNA: TGTGCCAGCAGTGATCGGTCCGGGGGTGATGGCTACACCTTC. This sequence encodes CASSDRSGGDGYTF. Filled out from reference TRBV2 and TRBJ1-2, the complete variable domain reads EPEVTQTPSHQVTQMGQEVILRCVPISNHLYFYWYRQILGQKVEFLVSFYNNEISEKSEIFDDQFSVERPDGSNFTLKIRSTKLEDSAMYFCASSDRSGGDGYTFGSGTRLTVV.

The chain links TRBV7-2 to TRBJ1-3; 7 nucleotides align to TRBD1. V shed 2 bases and J 7 bases; nucleotides not matched to a gene: 8. This CDR3 comprises 15 residues. The germline gives CDR1 SGHTA, CDR2 FQGNSA. CDR3 in DNA: TGTGCCAGCAGCTTACCACAGGGGCTGGGGAACACCATATATTTT. Residues: CASSLPQGLGNTIYF.

The chain has TRBV14 and TRBJ1-1; 7 nucleotides line up with TRBD1. V shed 3 bases, J shed 6 bases, and the junction held 7 bases outside the gene matches. CDR3 length: 14 residues. CDR1 is SGHDN and CDR2 is FVKESK in the germline V gene. Here the CDR3 reads CASSQTDRDPEAFF. The DNA for the CDR3 is TGTGCCAGCAGCCAGACTGACAGGGACCCTGAAGCTTTCTTT.

V usage is TRBV18 and J usage is TRBJ2-6, with unresolved D. Looked up from germline, CDR1 is KGHSH and CDR2 is LQKENI. There are 21 residues in the CDR3. V lost 3 bases and J lost 2, with 26 bases in between. The CDR3 region has the DNA TGTGCCAGCTCACCGTCCGTTACCGGGTCATCAATCCTCACTGGGGCCAACGTCCTGACTTTC. Amino acid sequence: CASSPSVTGSSILTGANVLTF.

The chain is built from TRBV19 and TRBJ2-1, with 10 bases that match TRBD1. The junction had 14 bases not matched to a gene; V was cut back by 10 bases and J by 8 bases. This CDR3 has 15 residues. The V gene's germline CDR1 is LNHDA and CDR2 SQIVND (reference sequence). The DNA of the CDR3 is TGTGCCACCCTCCCGGGACAGGGGTCTTTAGATGAGCAGTTCTTC. The encoded protein is CATLPGQGSLDEQFF.

CDR3 sequence reads: CASSLARGLAAIKTQYF. In DNA, the CDR3 is TGTGCCAGCAGCTTAGCGAGGGGACTAGCGGCTATAAAGACCCAGTACTTC. The chain combines TRBV7-9 with TRBJ2-5, with 11 positions matching TRBD2. J was trimmed by 6 bases and V by 0 bases; bases with no gene match: 9. Germline V CDR1 and CDR2: SEHNR, FQNEAQ (reference sequence). The CDR3 loop spans 17 amino acids.

The chain employs TRBV27 and TRBJ2-7; 7 positions match TRBD2. The CDR3 is made up of 13 amino acids. Germline assignment: CDR1 MNHEY and CDR2 SMNVEV (reference sequence). Unmatched junction bases numbered 4, after V lost 5 bases and J lost 3 bases. DNA for the CDR3: TGTGCCAGCAGTCCGTCTAGCGGCTACGAGCAGTACTTC. It specifies CASSPSSGYEQYF.

The genes are TRBV6-5 and TRBJ2-1, with a weak D call TRBD1 (6 bases). Per germline, CDR1 MNHEY and CDR2 SVGAGI. Trimming shortened V by 7 bases and J by 9 bases, and 19 bases separated the two germline ends. The CDR3 runs to 14 residues. The CDR3 DNA follows: TGTGCCAGCACCATAGCGCAGGGGATAGGTGAGCAGTTCTTC. Its protein product is CASTIAQGIGEQFF.